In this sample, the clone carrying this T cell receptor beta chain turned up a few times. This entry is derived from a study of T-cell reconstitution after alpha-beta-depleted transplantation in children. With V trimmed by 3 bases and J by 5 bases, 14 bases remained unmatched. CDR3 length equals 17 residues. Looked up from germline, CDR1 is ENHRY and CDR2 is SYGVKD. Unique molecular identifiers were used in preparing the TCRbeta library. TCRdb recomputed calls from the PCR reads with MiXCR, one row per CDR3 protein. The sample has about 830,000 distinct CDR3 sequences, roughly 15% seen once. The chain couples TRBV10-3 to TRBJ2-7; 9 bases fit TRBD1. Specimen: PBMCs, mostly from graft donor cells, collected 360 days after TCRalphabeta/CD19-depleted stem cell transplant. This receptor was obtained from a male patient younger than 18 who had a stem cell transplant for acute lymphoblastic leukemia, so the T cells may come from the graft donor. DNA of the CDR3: TGTGCCATCAGTGATCGGCCTACGCGACAGGGGGTTGACGAGCAGTACTTC. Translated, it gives CAISDRPTRQGVDEQYF.